A single sample gave rise to the 22 T cell receptor beta chains below, sequenced in a study of technical replicates of blood from a handful of donors. Libraries were prepared by immunoSEQ multiplex PCR; TCRdb keeps only in-frame clonotypes and omits some of them. The table lists approximately 58,000 clones, 75% to 90% of them singletons. The specimen sequenced was PBMCs. The receptors stem from a human donor in good health. Some clones in this sample may be carry-over from other donors' samples.

The V gene is TRBV19, the J gene TRBJ1-5; 9 positions match TRBD1. Unmatched junction bases numbered 16, after V lost 5 bases and J lost 2 bases. The CDR3 contains 19 residues. Germline V gene sequence: CDR1 LNHDA, CDR2 SQIVND (reference sequence). The CDR3 region is CASSPPGTGNIFGNQPQHF. The CDR3 DNA reads as TGTGCCAGTAGTCCCCCCGGGACAGGGAATATTTTTGGCAATCAGCCCCAGCATTTT.

The V call is TRBV9, the J call TRBJ2-5, with TRBD2 matching 9 bases. After removal of 0 bases from V and 4 bases from J, the junction contained 7 bases not matched to a gene. From germline, CDR1 is SGDLS and CDR2 YYNGEE. This CDR3 comprises 16 residues. CDR3 DNA sequence: TGTGCCAGCAGCGTAGGGCTAGCGGGGATCGCAGAGACCCAGTACTTC. As protein: CASSVGLAGIAETQYF. Full variable domain (remainder filled in from reference TRBV9 and TRBJ2-5): DSGVTQTPKHLITATGQRVTLRCSPRSGDLSVYWYQQSLDQGLQFLIQYYNGEERAKGNILERFSAQQFPDLHSELNLSSLELGDSALYFCASSVGLAGIAETQYFGPGTRLLVL.

This clone appeared a few times. This CDR3 reads CASSPDRVGSPLHF. As DNA, the CDR3 is TGTGCCAGCTCACCGGACAGGGTGGGTTCACCCCTCCACTTT. This sequence joins TRBV18 and TRBJ1-6; 8 bases match TRBD1. CDR1 and CDR2 from the germline V gene are KGHSH and LQKENI. This CDR3 region has 14 residues. The junction had 4 bases not matched to a gene; V was cut back by 3 bases and J by 9 bases.

Concerning this clone itself: Sequence at one end of the junction differs from germline and may be a read error. The chain combines TRBV7-9 with TRBJ2-7; 7 nucleotides line up with TRBD1. This CDR3 is 13 amino acids long. Germline lookup yields CDR1 SEHNR and CDR2 FQNEAQ (reference sequence). The CDR3 is CASSLGPGTEARF. CDR3 DNA: TGTGCCAGCAGCTTAGGGCCCGGGACAGAGGCCCGCTTC.

This chain uses TRBV5-1 with TRBJ2-5; D unclear. Germline CDR1 and CDR2: SGHRS and YFSETQ. Trimming took 0 bases from V and 2 from J, leaving 11 bases between them. This CDR3 contains 15 residues. The CDR3 bases are TGCGCCAGCAGCTTGGGCCGACAACATCAAGAGACCCAGTACTTC. Amino acids: CASSLGRQHQETQYF.

Only one count was recorded for this clone. The CDR3 sequence: CASSLVGRRYNEQFF. The CDR3 nucleotides are TGTGCCAGCAGCTTAGTGGGGAGACGGTACAATGAGCAGTTCTTC. The rearrangement links TRBV11-2 to TRBJ2-1; TRBD2 is a possible D gene (5 bases). CDR3 size: 15 residues. Between the trimmed V and J ends, which lost 1 base and 4 bases, there was a span of 11 bases. Germline loops: CDR1 SGHAT, CDR2 FQNNGV. Based on the CDR3 plus reference TRBV11-2 and TRBJ2-1, the full variable domain is EAGVAQSPRYKIIEKRQSVAFWCNPISGHATLYWYQQILGQGPKLLIQFQNNGVVDDSQLPKDRFSAERLKGVDSTLKIQPAKLEDSAVYLCASSLVGRRYNEQFFGPGTRLTVL.

The chain uses TRBV5-6 and TRBJ1-1, with a weak D call TRBD1 (5 bases). This CDR3 region has 13 residues. Germline V gene data show CDR1 as SGHDT and CDR2 as YYEEEE. The V gene lost 2 bases and the J gene lost 4 bases, with 9 bases spanning the gap. CDR3 sequence reads: CASSFGGGTEAFF. CDR3 in DNA: TGTGCCAGCAGCTTTGGGGGAGGCACTGAAGCTTTCTTT.

The DNA of the CDR3 is TGCGCCAGCAGCTTAACTAACCTGAACACCGGGGAGCTGTTTTTT. Protein sequence: CASSLTNLNTGELFF. The chain combines TRBV5-1 with TRBJ2-2; D remains unclear. CDR1 and CDR2 (germline): SGHRS, YFSETQ. Between the trimmed V and J ends, which lost 2 bases and 1 base, there was a span of 9 bases. CDR3 size: 15 residues.

The genes are TRBV6-1 and TRBJ2-1; TRBD2 aligns across 15 bases. CDR1 is MNHNS and CDR2 is SASEGT in the germline V gene. This CDR3 spans 15 amino acids. The V segment lost 5 bases and the J segment 6 bases; nucleotides outside the gene matches: 2. CDR3 nucleotide sequence: TGTGCCAGCAGTTGGACTAGCGGGGGGGCCAATGAGCAGTTCTTC. The encoded protein is CASSWTSGGANEQFF.

The V call is TRBV10-3, the J call TRBJ2-1; TRBD2 matches at 8 bases. CDR1 ENHRY and CDR2 SYGVKD come from the germline V gene. This CDR3 has 13 residues. Losses at the gene ends were 8 bases for V and 4 bases for J; bases not matched to a gene: 4. This chain's CDR3 is CAISRGDYNEQFF. The CDR3 DNA is TGTGCCATCTCGCGGGGGGATTACAATGAGCAGTTCTTC.

The rearrangement joins TRBV28 to TRBJ2-5, with 8 bases that match TRBD1. V trimming: 6 bases; J trimming: 5 bases; junction bases outside the gene matches: 11. Looked up from germline, CDR1 is MDHEN and CDR2 is SYDVKM. The CDR3 length is 15 residues. CDR3 loop: CASSRDRGGQETQYF. DNA of the CDR3: TGTGCCAGCAGCAGAGACAGGGGAGGTCAGGAGACCCAGTACTTC. The full variable domain, with the rest looked up from reference TRBV28 and TRBJ2-5, is DVKVTQSSRYLVKRTGEKVFLECVQDMDHENMFWYRQDPGLGLRLIYFSYDVKMKEKGDIPEGYSVSREKKERFSLILESASTNQTSMYLCASSRDRGGQETQYFGPGTRLLVL.

This chain uses TRBV28 with TRBJ1-2, with D possibly matching TRBD1 (6 bases). The germline V gene has CDR1 MDHEN and CDR2 SYDVKM. The V and J ends lost 7 bases and 2 bases respectively, with 11 bases between them. This CDR3 spans 13 amino acids. The CDR3 is CASIAGENYGYTF. DNA of the CDR3: TGTGCCAGCATTGCAGGGGAGAACTATGGCTACACCTTC.

V gene TRBV14 combines with J gene TRBJ1-6; 9 bases are a match to TRBD1. V lost 3 bases and J lost 7; bases outside the gene matches: 13. Looked up from germline, CDR1 is SGHDN and CDR2 is FVKESK. This CDR3 is built from 18 residues. CDR3 sequence: CASSQNWGGQGQNSPLHF. The CDR3 DNA sequence: TGTGCCAGCAGCCAGAATTGGGGAGGACAGGGGCAAAATTCACCCCTCCACTTT.

This clone was seen just once. This chain connects TRBV6-5 to TRBJ1-5; TRBD1 matches at 8 bases. Germline V CDR1 and CDR2: MNHEY, SVGAGI. This CDR3 has 15 amino acids. Trimming cost V 5 bases and J 7 bases; bases outside gene matches: 10. This CDR3 is CASSPRTGSRQPQHF. CDR3 sequence (DNA): TGTGCCAGCAGTCCCCGGACAGGGAGCAGGCAGCCCCAGCATTTT.

CDR3 sequence: CASSRSAGSPNEQFF. The CDR3 DNA reads TGTGCCAGCTCACGCTCGGCGGGGAGCCCCAATGAGCAGTTCTTC. The chain combines TRBV18 with TRBJ2-1; D is possibly TRBD2 (6 bases). Germline V gives CDR1 KGHSH, CDR2 LQKENI. This CDR3 comprises 15 residues. The V end was cut by 4 bases, the J end by 6 bases, with 16 bases between.

This clone was counted between two and nine times. This sequence joins TRBV18 and TRBJ1-2; 8 bases match TRBD1. The J segment lost 4 bases and the V segment lost 6 bases, leaving 7 bases of the junction unmatched. CDR3 length: 14 residues. In germline, CDR1 is KGHSH, CDR2 LQKENI. CDR3 sequence reads: CASSLDRGGYGYTF. The CDR3 DNA sequence: TGTGCCAGCTCCCTCGACAGGGGCGGCTATGGCTACACCTTC.

The chain combines TRBV18 with TRBJ1-2, with 8 bases matching TRBD1. Trimming removed 5 bases from V and 13 bases from J; junction bases left unmatched: 9. The CDR3 contains 12 residues. Germline CDR1 KGHSH, CDR2 LQKENI. The CDR3 reads CASSSDRARGTF. CDR3 nucleotides: TGTGCCAGCTCATCGGACAGGGCCAGAGGCACCTTC.

The chain couples TRBV5-4 to TRBJ1-1; perhaps TRBD1 as D (5 bases). The germline gives CDR1 SGHNT, CDR2 YYREEE (reference sequence). The length of the CDR3 is 15 residues. Trimming removed 0 bases at V and 0 bases at J, with 9 bases between. In nucleotides, the CDR3 is TGTGCCAGCAGCTTGGGGGGCCCTATGAACACTGAAGCTTTCTTT. Residues: CASSLGGPMNTEAFF.

The chain links TRBV7-9 to TRBJ1-1; the D is unclear. Germline-derived CDR1 and CDR2 are SEHNR and FQNEAQ (reference sequence). The CDR3 is 12 amino acids. Trimming took 4 bases from V and 0 from J, leaving 3 bases between them. The CDR3 nucleotides are TGTGCCAGCAGCTCCATGAACACTGAAGCTTTCTTT. Its translation: CASSSMNTEAFF. Supplemented by reference TRBV7-9 and TRBJ1-1, the full variable domain reads DTGVSQNPRHKITKRGQNVTFRCDPISEHNRLYWYRQTLGQGPEFLTYFQNEAQLEKSRLLSDRFSAERPKGSFSTLEIQRTEQGDSAMYLCASSSMNTEAFFGQGTRLTVV.

This chain's CDR3 is CASSSLAGGADTQYF. The CDR3 DNA is TGTGCCAGCAGCTCTCTAGCGGGGGGAGCGGATACGCAGTATTTT. The J gene is TRBJ2-3, the V gene TRBV7-3; TRBD2 agrees at 11 bases. The CDR3 totals 15 residues. Germline CDR1 and CDR2: SGHTA and FQGTGA. Trimming took 4 bases from V and 6 from J; bases not matched to a gene: 6.

The chain has TRBV10-3 and TRBJ2-1, with 7 bases fitting TRBD1. In germline, CDR1 is ENHRY, CDR2 SYGVKD. V trimming: 4 bases; J trimming: 0 bases; junction bases outside the gene matches: 3. The CDR3 is 15 amino acids. CDR3 coding DNA: TGTGCCATCAGTGGCGGACAGGTCTCCTACAATGAGCAGTTCTTC. Its translation: CAISGGQVSYNEQFF.

The chain is built from TRBV9 and TRBJ1-6; TRBD1 might be the D (6 bases). The CDR3 loop spans 17 amino acids. Trimming took off 4 bases at V and 5 bases at J, with 19 bases between the two ends. Looked up from germline, CDR1 is SGDLS and CDR2 is YYNGEE. CDR3 sequence (DNA): TGTGCCAGCAGCTCTCATAATGGGACATCCAATAATTCACCCCTCCACTTT. Protein: CASSSHNGTSNNSPLHF.